This T cell receptor (beta chain) originates from a study of CD8+ T cells in alopecia areata. Sequencing used cDNA as its template, made by extracting RNA and reverse transcribing it. Profiling relied on immunoSEQ multiplex PCR, and the TCRdb table lists in-frame clones only, not all of them. The table lists approximately 140,000 clones, more than 40% of them singletons. V shed 2 bases and J shed 3 bases, with 12 bases lying between them. The germline V gene has CDR1 MNHEY and CDR2 SVGAGI. The CDR3 covers 15 residues. Those with alopecia areata gave lesional scalp punch biopsies and peripheral blood. The chain links TRBV6-5 to TRBJ2-3; D possibly corresponds to TRBD1 (7 bases). The source is a human donor with alopecia areata. Sequenced sample: CD4+ T cells sorted from blood. DNA of the CDR3: TGTGCCAGCAGTTACGGGCAGGGGGGAACAGATACGCAGTATTTT. It encodes CASSYGQGGTDTQYF.